The source of this T cell receptor (beta chain) is a study of blood T cell repertoires in COVID-19. Study-level background: There were acute and convalescent COVID-19 samples, and they came from the United States, Italy and Spain. T cells, B-cell-depleted T cells, or PBMCs provided the cDNA or gDNA that served as material.

The CDR3 spans 15 residues. J gave up 0 bases and V 6 bases, and 4 bases lay outside the gene matches. The germline CDR1 and CDR2 sequences are LNHDA and SQIVND (reference sequence). Original handling: The assay estimated nucleated cells by amplifying reference gene primers. This table comes from immunoSEQ multiplex PCR, and its TCRdb copy is limited to in-frame clones, with some not included. That table supplies the V and J calls and clone size; D and trimming were determined from the DNA. The sample holds some 250,000 clones, approximately 80% seen once. This rearrangement joins TRBV19 to TRBJ1-1; 10 bases map to TRBD1. This sequence originates from a woman aged 60-70 years with active or convalescent COVID-19. Source material: peripheral blood. The chain's CDR3 is CASRTGGGLNTEAFF. DNA of the CDR3: TGTGCCAGTAGGACAGGGGGCGGATTGAACACTGAAGCTTTCTTT.